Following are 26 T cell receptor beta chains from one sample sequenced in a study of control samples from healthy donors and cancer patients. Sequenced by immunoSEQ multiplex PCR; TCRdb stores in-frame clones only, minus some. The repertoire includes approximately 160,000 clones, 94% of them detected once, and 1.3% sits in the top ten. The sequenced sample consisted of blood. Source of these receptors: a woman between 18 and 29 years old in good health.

CDR3 bases: TGTGCCAGCAGTCGGAGGGAGGTTAGGAATCAGCCCCAGCATTTT. It translates to CASSRREVRNQPQHF. V gene TRBV28 combines with J gene TRBJ1-5; unclear D gene. This CDR3 region has 15 residues. Germline CDR1 MDHEN, CDR2 SYDVKM. The V end lost 5 bases, the J end lost 4 bases, and 15 bases lay between the germline ends.

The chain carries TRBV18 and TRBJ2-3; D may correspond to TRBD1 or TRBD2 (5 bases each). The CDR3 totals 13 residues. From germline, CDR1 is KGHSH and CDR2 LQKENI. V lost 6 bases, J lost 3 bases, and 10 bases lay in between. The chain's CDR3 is CASSGGPTDTQYF. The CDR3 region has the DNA TGTGCCAGCTCTGGGGGTCCAACAGATACGCAGTATTTT.

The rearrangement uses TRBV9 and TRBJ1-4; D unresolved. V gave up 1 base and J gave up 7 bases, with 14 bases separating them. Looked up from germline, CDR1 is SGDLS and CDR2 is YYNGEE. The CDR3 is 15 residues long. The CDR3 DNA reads TGTGCCAGCAGCGTATCCCCCGGACGAGCTGAAAAACTGTTTTTT. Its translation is CASSVSPGRAEKLFF.

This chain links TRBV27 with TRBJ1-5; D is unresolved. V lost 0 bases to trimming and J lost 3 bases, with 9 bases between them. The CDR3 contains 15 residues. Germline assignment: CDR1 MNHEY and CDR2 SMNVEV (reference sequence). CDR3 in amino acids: CASSLSSQINQPQHF. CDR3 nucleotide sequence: TGTGCCAGCAGTTTATCCTCACAGATCAATCAGCCCCAGCATTTT.

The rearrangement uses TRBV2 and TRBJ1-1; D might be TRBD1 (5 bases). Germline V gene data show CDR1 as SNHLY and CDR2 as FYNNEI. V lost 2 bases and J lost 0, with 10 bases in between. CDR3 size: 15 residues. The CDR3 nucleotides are TGTGCCAGCAGTGAACAGGGAGCCATGAACACTGAAGCTTTCTTT. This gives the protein CASSEQGAMNTEAFF.

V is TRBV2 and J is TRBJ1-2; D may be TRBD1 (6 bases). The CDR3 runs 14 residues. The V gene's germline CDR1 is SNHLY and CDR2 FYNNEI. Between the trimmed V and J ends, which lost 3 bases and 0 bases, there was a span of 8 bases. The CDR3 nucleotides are TGTGCCAGCAGTGATAGGGGGACTAACTATGGCTACACCTTC. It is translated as CASSDRGTNYGYTF.

DNA of the CDR3: TGTGCCAGCAAGCAGGGGGGCTCGAACACTGAAGCTTTCTTT. Its translation: CASKQGGSNTEAFF. The chain links TRBV28 to TRBJ1-1, with 7 bases aligning to TRBD1. Per germline, CDR1 MDHEN and CDR2 SYDVKM. This CDR3 region has 14 residues. V shed 7 bases, J shed 1 base, and the junction held 6 bases outside the gene matches.

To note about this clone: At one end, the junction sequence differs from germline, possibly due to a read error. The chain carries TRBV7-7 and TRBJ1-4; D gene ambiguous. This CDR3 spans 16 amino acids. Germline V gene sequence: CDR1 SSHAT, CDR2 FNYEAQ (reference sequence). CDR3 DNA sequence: TGTGCTAGCAGCCCGGGTACGTGGGCTACTAATGAAAAACTGTTTTTT. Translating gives CASSPGTWATNEKLFF.

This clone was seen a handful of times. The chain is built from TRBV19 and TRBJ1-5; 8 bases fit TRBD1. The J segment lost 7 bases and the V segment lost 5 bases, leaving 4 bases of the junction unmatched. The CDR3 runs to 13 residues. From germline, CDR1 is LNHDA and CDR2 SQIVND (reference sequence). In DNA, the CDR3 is TGTGCCAGTAGTCGGACAGGGAGACAGCCCCAGCATTTT. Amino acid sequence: CASSRTGRQPQHF.

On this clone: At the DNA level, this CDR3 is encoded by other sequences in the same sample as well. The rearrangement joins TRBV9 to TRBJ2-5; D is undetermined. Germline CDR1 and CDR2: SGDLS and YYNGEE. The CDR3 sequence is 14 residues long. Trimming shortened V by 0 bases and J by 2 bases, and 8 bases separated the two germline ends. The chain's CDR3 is CASSVGGNQETQYF. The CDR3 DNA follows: TGTGCCAGCAGCGTAGGAGGTAATCAAGAGACCCAGTACTTC.

The DNA for the CDR3 is TGTGCCAGCAGTTTATTCCACGGGACGGCAACCTACGAGCAGTACTTC. Amino acid sequence: CASSLFHGTATYEQYF. The rearrangement uses TRBV28 and TRBJ2-7; D may correspond to TRBD1 or TRBD2 (5 bases each). This CDR3 is built from 16 residues. Germline CDR1 is MDHEN and CDR2 is SYDVKM. V shed 1 base and J shed 2 bases, with 15 bases lying between them.

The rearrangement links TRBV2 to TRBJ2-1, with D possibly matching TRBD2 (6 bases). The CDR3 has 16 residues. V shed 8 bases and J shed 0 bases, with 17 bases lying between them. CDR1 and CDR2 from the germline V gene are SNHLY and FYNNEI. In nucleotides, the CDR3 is TGTGCCAGCGACGGGGGTGGTACTAGCTCCTACAATGAGCAGTTCTTC. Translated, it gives CASDGGGTSSYNEQFF.

The CDR3 coding sequence is TGTGCCATCAGTGAGTCGGGCACGAGGAATGATGAGCAGTTCTTC. Amino acid sequence: CAISESGTRNDEQFF. This chain connects TRBV10-3 to TRBJ2-1; D gene uncertain. This CDR3 is 15 amino acids long. With 0 bases removed from V and 8 bases from J, the gap between germline ends came to 14 bases. Germline CDR1 ENHRY, CDR2 SYGVKD.

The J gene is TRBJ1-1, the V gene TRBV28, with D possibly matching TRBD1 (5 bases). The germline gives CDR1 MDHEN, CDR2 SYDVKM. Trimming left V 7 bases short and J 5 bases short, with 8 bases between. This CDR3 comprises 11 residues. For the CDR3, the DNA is TGTGCCAGCACTAGGGGAACTGAAGCTTTCTTT. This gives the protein CASTRGTEAFF. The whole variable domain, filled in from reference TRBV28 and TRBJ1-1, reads DVKVTQSSRYLVKRTGEKVFLECVQDMDHENMFWYRQDPGLGLRLIYFSYDVKMKEKGDIPEGYSVSREKKERFSLILESASTNQTSMYLCASTRGTEAFFGQGTRLTVV.

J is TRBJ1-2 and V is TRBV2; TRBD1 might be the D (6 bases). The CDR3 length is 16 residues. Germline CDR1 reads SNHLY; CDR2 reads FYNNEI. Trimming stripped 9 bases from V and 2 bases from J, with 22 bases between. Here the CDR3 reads CARPKGTTGNNYGYTF. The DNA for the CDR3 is TGTGCCAGGCCTAAAGGTACCACAGGGAACAACTATGGCTACACCTTC.

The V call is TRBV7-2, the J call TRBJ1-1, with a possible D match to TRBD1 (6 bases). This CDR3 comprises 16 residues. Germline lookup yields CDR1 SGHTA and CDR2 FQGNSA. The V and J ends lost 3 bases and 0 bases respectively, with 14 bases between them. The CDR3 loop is CASSFSGTRMNTEAFF. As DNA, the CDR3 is TGTGCCAGCAGCTTCTCCGGGACAAGGATGAACACTGAAGCTTTCTTT. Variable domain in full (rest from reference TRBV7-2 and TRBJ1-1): GAGVSQSPSNKVTEKGKDVELRCDPISGHTALYWYRQSLGQGLEFLIYFQGNSAPDKSGLPSDRFSAERTGGSVSTLTIQRTQQEDSAVYLCASSFSGTRMNTEAFFGQGTRLTVV.

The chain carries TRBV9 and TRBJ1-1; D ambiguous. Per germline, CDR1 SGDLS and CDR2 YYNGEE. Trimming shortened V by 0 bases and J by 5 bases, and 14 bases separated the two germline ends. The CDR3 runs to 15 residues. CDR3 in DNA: TGTGCCAGCAGCGTAGCTAGCGTGGGGTTGACTGAAGCTTTCTTT. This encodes CASSVASVGLTEAFF. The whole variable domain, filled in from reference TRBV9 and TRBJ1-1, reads DSGVTQTPKHLITATGQRVTLRCSPRSGDLSVYWYQQSLDQGLQFLIQYYNGEERAKGNILERFSAQQFPDLHSELNLSSLELGDSALYFCASSVASVGLTEAFFGQGTRLTVV.

DNA of the CDR3: TGTGCCAGCTCACCACGATCTCAAGAGACCCAGTACTTC. It encodes CASSPRSQETQYF. The chain joins TRBV18 to TRBJ2-5, with D hard to call. Germline CDR1 reads KGHSH; CDR2 reads LQKENI. V gave up 1 base and J gave up 2 bases, with 5 bases separating them. The CDR3 sequence is 13 residues long.

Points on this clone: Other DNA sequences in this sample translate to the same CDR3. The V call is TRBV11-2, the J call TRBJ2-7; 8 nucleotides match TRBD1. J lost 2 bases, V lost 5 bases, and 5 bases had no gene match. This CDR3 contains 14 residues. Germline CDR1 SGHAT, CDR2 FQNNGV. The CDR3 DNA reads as TGTGCCAGCAGCCCTGGACAGGGACCCTACGAGCAGTACTTC. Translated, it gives CASSPGQGPYEQYF.

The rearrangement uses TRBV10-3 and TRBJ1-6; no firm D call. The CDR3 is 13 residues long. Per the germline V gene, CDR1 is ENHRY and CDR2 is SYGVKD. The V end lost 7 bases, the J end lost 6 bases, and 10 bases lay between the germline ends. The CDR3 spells CAITPDPNSPLHF. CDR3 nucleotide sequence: TGTGCCATCACCCCTGACCCTAATTCACCCCTCCACTTT.

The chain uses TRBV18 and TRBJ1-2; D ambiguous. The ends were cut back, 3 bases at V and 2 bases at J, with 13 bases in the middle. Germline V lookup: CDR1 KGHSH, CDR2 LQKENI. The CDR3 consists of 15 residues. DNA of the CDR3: TGTGCCAGCTCACCGGCGGACTATCTAAACTATGGCTACACCTTC. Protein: CASSPADYLNYGYTF.

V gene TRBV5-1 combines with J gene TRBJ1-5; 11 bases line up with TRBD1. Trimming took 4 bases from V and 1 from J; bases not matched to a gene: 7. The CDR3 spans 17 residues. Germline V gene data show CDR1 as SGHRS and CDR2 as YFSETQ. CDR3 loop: CASSQGTGGDSNQPQHF. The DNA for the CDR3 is TGCGCCAGCAGCCAAGGGACAGGGGGGGACAGCAATCAGCCCCAGCATTTT.

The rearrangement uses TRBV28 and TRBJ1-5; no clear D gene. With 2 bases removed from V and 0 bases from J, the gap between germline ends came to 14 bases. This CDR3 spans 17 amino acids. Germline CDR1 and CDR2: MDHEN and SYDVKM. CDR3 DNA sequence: TGTGCCAGCAGTTTACAAGGACGGTTCTCTAGCAATCAGCCCCAGCATTTT. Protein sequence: CASSLQGRFSSNQPQHF. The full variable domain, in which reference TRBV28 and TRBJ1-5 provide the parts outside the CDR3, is DVKVTQSSRYLVKRTGEKVFLECVQDMDHENMFWYRQDPGLGLRLIYFSYDVKMKEKGDIPEGYSVSREKKERFSLILESASTNQTSMYLCASSLQGRFSSNQPQHFGDGTRLSIL.

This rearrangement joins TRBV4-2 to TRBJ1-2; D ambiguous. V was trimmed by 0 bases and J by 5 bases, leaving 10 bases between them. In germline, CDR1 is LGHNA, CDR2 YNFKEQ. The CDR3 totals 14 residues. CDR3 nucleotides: TGTGCCAGCAGCCAAGATGAAGGATTATATGGCTACACCTTC. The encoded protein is CASSQDEGLYGYTF.

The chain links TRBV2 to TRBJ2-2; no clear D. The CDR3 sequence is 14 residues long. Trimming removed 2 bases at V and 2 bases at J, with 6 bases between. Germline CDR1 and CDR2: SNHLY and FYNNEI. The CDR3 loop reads CASSERRNTGELFF. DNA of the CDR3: TGTGCCAGCAGTGAAAGGCGCAACACCGGGGAGCTGTTTTTT.

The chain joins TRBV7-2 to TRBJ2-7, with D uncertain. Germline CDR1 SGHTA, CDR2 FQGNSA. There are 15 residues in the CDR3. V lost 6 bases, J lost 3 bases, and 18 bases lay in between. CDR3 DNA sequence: TGTGCCAGCAGGCCAAGGGCTAGTCCCGGCTACGAGCAGTACTTC. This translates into CASRPRASPGYEQYF.